Included here is one T cell receptor (beta chain) sequence, with context. Its antigen is currently unknown. This entry comes from a study of shared clonotypes between healthy human individuals. Across the study: Donors had three CD4 naive, three CD4 memory, two CD8 naive and one CD8 memory plate apiece.

In the original workflow: Filtering of immunoSEQ junctional sequences could not match full-length read filtering. TCRdb keeps only in-frame clones here, not all; method: immunoSEQ multiplex PCR. That table supplies the V and J calls and clone size; D and trimming were determined from the DNA. The sample comprises about 1 million clones, 65% to 75% of which are singletons, and around 1.4% rests with the top ten. The germline gives CDR1 SGHAT, CDR2 FQNNGV. Trimming took 5 bases from V and 2 from J; bases not matched to a gene: 9. The CDR3 totals 16 residues. Notes on the study in general: Memory subsets generally showed smaller estimated richness than naive subsets did.

CD45RA+ naive and CD45RA-negative memory subsets were separated from CD4+ cells. What was sequenced was memory CD4+ T cells sorted from blood. Subset meaning: CD45RA-negative fraction. This TCR derives from a man younger than 35 in good health. The V and J genes are TRBV11-2 and TRBJ2-7; 10 nucleotides match TRBD1. The DNA for the CDR3 is TGTGCCAGCAGCGTCGCGCTCGGGACAGGGGCCTACGAGCAGTACTTC. It translates to CASSVALGTGAYEQYF.